The 20 T cell receptor beta chains reported below all come from one sample, sequenced in a study of blood T cell repertoires in COVID-19 (dated by TCRdb to 2020 to 2022). The library was produced with the immunoSEQ multiplex PCR assay. TCRdb took over this immuneACCESS table, retaining in-frame rearrangements with V and J assigned. Such tables are incomplete; in checked studies, under half of the missing clones stem from an unresolved V gene, and the remainder is unexplained. The sample contains 150,000 to 200,000 clones, roughly nine tenths of them found a single time. The ten largest clonotypes hold approximately 9.9% of the sample. Sequenced input: peripheral blood. Receptor source: a woman between 55 and 75 years old with COVID-19, enrolled during active disease.

This clone was seen a single time. The gene calls are TRBV5-1 and TRBJ2-5, with 13 bases identical to TRBD2. V lost 4 bases and J lost 2; bases outside the gene matches: 11. Germline V gene sequence: CDR1 SGHRS, CDR2 YFSETQ. The CDR3 is 18 amino acids. CDR3 nucleotide sequence: TGCGCCAGCAGCCCGACAGGGGGGACTAGCGGGGCTCAAGAGACCCAGTACTTC. Translating it yields CASSPTGGTSGAQETQYF.

This clone was recorded once. The V gene is TRBV19, the J gene TRBJ2-2, with 14 bases fitting TRBD2. CDR1 is LNHDA, CDR2 SQIVND, per germline (reference sequence). CDR3 length: 17 residues. Trimming at V came to 5 bases and at J to 3 bases, leaving 5 bases not matched to a gene. The CDR3 coding sequence is TGTGCCAGTAGTCCCCGGGGACTAGCGGGGGACACCGGGGAGCTGTTTTTT. As protein: CASSPRGLAGDTGELFF.

The chain has TRBV19 and TRBJ1-2; TRBD1 might be the D (6 bases). CDR3 size: 15 residues. V lost 1 base and J 4 bases, leaving 13 bases between the germline ends. Germline loops: CDR1 LNHDA, CDR2 SQIVND (reference sequence). CDR3 nucleotide sequence: TGTGCCAGTAGTATAGTAACAGGGTCTGGCTATGGCTACACCTTC. This gives the protein CASSIVTGSGYGYTF.

This sequence joins TRBV28 and TRBJ2-2; 15 nucleotides line up with TRBD2. The length of the CDR3 is 18 residues. Germline V gives CDR1 MDHEN, CDR2 SYDVKM. The junction had 5 bases not matched to a gene; V was cut back by 5 bases and J by 1 base. CDR3 protein: CASSPRTSGRVNTGELFF. CDR3 bases: TGTGCCAGCAGTCCCCGGACTAGCGGGAGGGTGAACACCGGGGAGCTGTTTTTT.

This chain connects TRBV7-9 to TRBJ1-1; 8 nucleotides line up with TRBD1. The CDR3 runs 15 residues. The germline V gene has CDR1 SEHNR and CDR2 FQNEAQ (reference sequence). The J segment lost 3 bases and the V segment lost 5 bases, leaving 8 bases of the junction unmatched. The CDR3 region has the DNA TGTGCCAGCAGCGCTCCGGACAGGGAGCACACTGAAGCTTTCTTT. Protein: CASSAPDREHTEAFF.

The chain carries TRBV27 and TRBJ2-5; TRBD2 aligns across 10 bases. V was pared by 3 bases and J by 6 bases, with 4 bases of the junction left unmatched. Germline V gene lookup returns CDR1 MNHEY and CDR2 SMNVEV (reference sequence). This CDR3 region has 14 residues. CDR3 loop: CASSFLAGEKTQYF. CDR3 nucleotide sequence: TGTGCCAGCAGTTTTCTAGCGGGAGAAAAGACCCAGTACTTC.

The chain combines TRBV7-9 with TRBJ1-3; no firm D call. CDR1 is SEHNR, CDR2 FQNEAQ, per germline (reference sequence). This CDR3 has 12 amino acids. V lost 7 bases and J lost 8, with 12 bases in between. CDR3 loop: CASTIKRDTIYF. CDR3 in DNA: TGTGCCAGCACCATAAAGAGGGACACCATATATTTT.

This sequence joins TRBV7-2 and TRBJ1-3; D unclear. With 1 base removed from V and 0 bases from J, the gap between germline ends came to 10 bases. The CDR3 is 16 amino acids. Germline CDR1 is SGHTA and CDR2 is FQGNSA. In nucleotides, the CDR3 is TGTGCCAGCAGCTTAGTCGCCAGCGACTCTGGAAACACCATATATTTT. Residues: CASSLVASDSGNTIYF.

This clone was picked up one time. This chain uses TRBV12-5 with TRBJ2-3; D remains unclear. Per the germline V gene, CDR1 is LGHNT and CDR2 is FRNRAP. The V end lost 6 bases, the J end lost 2 bases, and 12 bases lay between the germline ends. The length of the CDR3 is 14 residues. The CDR3 here is CASGGAASTDTQYF. The CDR3 region has the DNA TGTGCTAGTGGAGGAGCAGCCTCCACAGATACGCAGTATTTT.

To note about this clone: Additional DNA sequences in this sample encode the identical CDR3. This rearrangement joins TRBV28 to TRBJ1-4; D call uncertain. The CDR3 is 15 amino acids. V gave up 2 bases and J gave up 4 bases, with 11 bases separating them. Germline CDR1 MDHEN, CDR2 SYDVKM. This chain's CDR3 is CASSLGGLNNEKLFF. The CDR3 DNA is TGTGCCAGCAGTTTAGGAGGGTTAAATAATGAAAAACTGTTTTTT.

The rearrangement joins TRBV4-1 to TRBJ2-4; 9 bases are shared with TRBD2. Germline V gene data show CDR1 as MGHRA and CDR2 as YSYEKL. The CDR3 has 14 amino acids. V shed 8 bases, J shed 6 bases, and the junction held 8 bases outside the gene matches. The chain's CDR3 is CASGLTSGSNIQYF. The CDR3 DNA is TGCGCCAGCGGATTAACTAGCGGGTCAAACATTCAGTACTTC.

This sequence joins TRBV5-6 and TRBJ1-2, with 7 bases aligning to TRBD1. Trimming at V came to 4 bases and at J to 4 bases, leaving 4 bases not matched to a gene. Germline V gene data show CDR1 as SGHDT and CDR2 as YYEEEE. This CDR3 has 13 residues. CDR3 nucleotides: TGTGCCAGCAGCCGCACAGGGGCCTATGGCTACACCTTC. This gives the protein CASSRTGAYGYTF.

The table lists this clone with a count of one. The CDR3 loop reads CSVDSGSYEQYF. In nucleotides, the CDR3 is TGCAGCGTTGATTCGGGCTCCTACGAGCAGTACTTC. The chain employs TRBV29-1 and TRBJ2-7; no clear D gene. Trimming took 3 bases from V and 0 from J, leaving 6 bases between them. CDR1 and CDR2 (germline): SQVTM, ANQGSEA. The CDR3 sequence is 12 residues long.

This clone has more than one count but fewer than ten. The rearrangement links TRBV7-2 to TRBJ1-5, with no clear D. This CDR3 is built from 14 residues. V lost 1 base and J 0 bases, leaving 4 bases between the germline ends. The germline V gene encodes CDR1 SGHTA and CDR2 FQGNSA. CDR3 sequence: CASSLVASNQPQHF. The CDR3 DNA sequence: TGTGCCAGCAGCTTAGTAGCTAGCAATCAGCCCCAGCATTTT.

This clone was observed a handful of times. The chain uses TRBV30 and TRBJ2-6; possibly TRBD1 for D (6 bases). Germline values: CDR1 GTSNPN, CDR2 SVGIG (reference sequence). The CDR3 contains 15 residues. V gave up 4 bases and J gave up 2 bases, with 12 bases separating them. This CDR3 reads CAWKRQGTGANVLTF. CDR3 sequence (DNA): TGTGCCTGGAAACGTCAGGGGACTGGGGCCAACGTCCTGACTTTC.

This sequence joins TRBV6-6 and TRBJ2-7, with a weak D call TRBD1 (7 bases). Germline-derived CDR1 and CDR2 are MNHNY and SVGAGI (reference sequence). CDR3 size: 14 residues. Trimming removed 7 bases at V and 6 bases at J, with 19 bases between. In nucleotides, the CDR3 is TGTGCCAGCACCCCGACAGGGAGGTCTACCGAGCAGTACTTC. It codes for CASTPTGRSTEQYF.

V is TRBV7-9 and J is TRBJ1-1; TRBD1 aligns across 8 bases. CDR3 length: 15 amino acids. Germline V gene data show CDR1 as SEHNR and CDR2 as FQNEAQ (reference sequence). Trimming took 1 base from V and 3 from J; bases not matched to a gene: 4. The CDR3, as DNA: TGTGCCAGCAGCTTAGACCAGGGGGCTGACACTGAAGCTTTCTTT. Translation gives CASSLDQGADTEAFF.

The J gene is TRBJ1-5, the V gene TRBV12-3 or TRBV12-4, with D uncertain. This CDR3 is built from 13 residues. Trimming pared 1 base from V and 5 bases from J, leaving 6 bases between. Written as DNA, the CDR3 is TGTGCCAGCAGTTTAGGAGTTGATCAGCCCCAGCATTTT. Amino acids: CASSLGVDQPQHF.

J is TRBJ2-7 and V is TRBV5-6; 9 bases line up with TRBD2. Unmatched junction bases numbered 11, after V lost 4 bases and J lost 0 bases. CDR3 length: 17 amino acids. Per the germline V gene, CDR1 is SGHDT and CDR2 is YYEEEE. Here the CDR3 reads CASSGIPLAGFSYEQYF. The CDR3 DNA sequence: TGTGCCAGCAGCGGGATACCCCTAGCGGGGTTCTCCTACGAGCAGTACTTC.

The chain has TRBV4-2 and TRBJ2-1; D call uncertain. V was cut by 4 bases and J by 4 bases, with 11 bases left in between. Germline values: CDR1 LGHNA, CDR2 YNFKEQ. CDR3 length: 14 residues. The CDR3 is CASSPPLVYNEQFF. The CDR3 DNA follows: TGTGCCAGCAGCCCCCCTCTAGTATACAATGAGCAGTTCTTC.